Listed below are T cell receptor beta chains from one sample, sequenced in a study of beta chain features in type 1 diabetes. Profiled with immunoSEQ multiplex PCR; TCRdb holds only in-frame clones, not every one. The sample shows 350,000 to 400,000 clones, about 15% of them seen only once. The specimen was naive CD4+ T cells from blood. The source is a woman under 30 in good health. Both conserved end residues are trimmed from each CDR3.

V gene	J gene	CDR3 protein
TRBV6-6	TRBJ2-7	ASSSSGTGGYEQY
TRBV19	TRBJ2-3	ASSIGGSDTQY
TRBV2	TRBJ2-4	ASTSRDVYGKNIQY
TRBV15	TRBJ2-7	ATSRVQGGYEQY
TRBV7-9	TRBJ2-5	ASSFLSGKETQY
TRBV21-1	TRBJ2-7	ASSPGRNKHRYEQY
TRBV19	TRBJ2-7	ASQGGIEQY
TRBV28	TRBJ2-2	ASSGQVGTGELF
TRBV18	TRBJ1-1	ASSQGQGGTEAF
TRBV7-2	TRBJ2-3	ASSANGGRWADTQY
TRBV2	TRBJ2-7	AGGTASSYEQY
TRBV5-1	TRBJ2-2	ASSPGQGGNGELF
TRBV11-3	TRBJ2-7	ASSFGLAGAYEQY
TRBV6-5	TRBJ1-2	ASSYTGGGGYT
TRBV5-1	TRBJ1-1	ASSLRRNTEAF
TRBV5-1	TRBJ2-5	ATSLQGARETQY
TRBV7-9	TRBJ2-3	ASSPVELSTDTQY
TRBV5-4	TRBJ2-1	ASSLLVAGNEQF
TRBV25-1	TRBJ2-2	ASSDLEGWDTGELF
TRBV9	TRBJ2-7	ASSVGVAGAGGNTYEQY
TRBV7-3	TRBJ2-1	ASSPGRGGDNEQF
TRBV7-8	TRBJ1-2	ASSHGGGNYGYT
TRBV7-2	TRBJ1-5	ASSLGGYSNQPQH
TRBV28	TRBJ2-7	ASRSSGRTYEQY
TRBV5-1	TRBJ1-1	ASTRGYANTEAF
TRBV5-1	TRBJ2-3	ASSLVGSSTDTQY
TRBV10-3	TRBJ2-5	AISEWGLLAGVKETQY
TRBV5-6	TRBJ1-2	ASRGAGGYT
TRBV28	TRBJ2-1	ASSSQREGYNEQF
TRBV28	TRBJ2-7	ASSLVLAGFSYEQY
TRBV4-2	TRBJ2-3	ASSPHGGDTQY
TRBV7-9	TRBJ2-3	ASSVGLAGNTDTQY
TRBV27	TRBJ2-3	ASSFSSTDTQY
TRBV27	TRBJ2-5	ASRTSWTETQY
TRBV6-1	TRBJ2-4	ASHFTGRVNIQY
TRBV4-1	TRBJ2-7	ASSQGVQGPITYEQY
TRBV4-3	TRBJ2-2	ASSQGFSGRRWAGELF